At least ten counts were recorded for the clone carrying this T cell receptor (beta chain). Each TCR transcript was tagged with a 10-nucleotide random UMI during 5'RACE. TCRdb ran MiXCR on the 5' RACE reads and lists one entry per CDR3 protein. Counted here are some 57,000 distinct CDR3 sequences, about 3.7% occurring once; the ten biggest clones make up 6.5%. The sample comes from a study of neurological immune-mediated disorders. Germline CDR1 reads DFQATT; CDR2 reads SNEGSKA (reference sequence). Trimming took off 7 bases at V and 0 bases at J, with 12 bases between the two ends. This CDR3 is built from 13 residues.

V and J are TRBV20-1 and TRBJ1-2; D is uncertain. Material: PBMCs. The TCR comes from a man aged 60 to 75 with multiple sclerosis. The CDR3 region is CSVSGLSNYGYTF. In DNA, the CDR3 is TGCAGTGTCTCGGGCCTTTCTAACTATGGCTACACCTTC.